This TCR beta chain comes out of a study of control samples from healthy donors and cancer patients. This table comes from immunoSEQ multiplex PCR, and its TCRdb copy is limited to in-frame clones, with some not included. The sample lists tens of thousands of clones, about 85% occurring once. Germline assignment: CDR1 SQVTM and CDR2 ANQGSEA. V was pared by 4 bases and J by 5 bases, with 8 bases of the junction left unmatched. CDR3 size: 14 residues. This receptor was obtained from a female donor with melanoma. This chain links TRBV29-1 with TRBJ1-2; 9 positions agree with TRBD1. Sample: formalin-fixed, paraffin-embedded tissue. DNA of the CDR3: TGCAGCGTTGTTCGGACAGGGGCGAGTTATGGCTACACCTTC. Residues: CSVVRTGASYGYTF.